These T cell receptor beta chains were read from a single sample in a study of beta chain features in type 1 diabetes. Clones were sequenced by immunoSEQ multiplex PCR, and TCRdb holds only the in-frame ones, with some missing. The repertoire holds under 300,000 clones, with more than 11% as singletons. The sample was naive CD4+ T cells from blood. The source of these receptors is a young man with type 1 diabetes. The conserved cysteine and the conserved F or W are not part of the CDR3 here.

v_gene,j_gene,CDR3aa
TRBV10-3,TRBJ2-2,ATQTSLGGELF
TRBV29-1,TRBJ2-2,SVEDWTSGKTGELF
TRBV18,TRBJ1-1,ASSQRGDTEAF
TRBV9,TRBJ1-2,ASSPRGTRNYGYT
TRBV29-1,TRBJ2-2,SVERYQGAGELF
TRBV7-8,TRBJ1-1,ASSLFRTDNTEAF
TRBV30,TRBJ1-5,AWSRENQPQH
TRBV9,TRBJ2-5,ASSQLLGPQETQY
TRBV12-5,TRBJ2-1,ASGLVLLAGAIEQF
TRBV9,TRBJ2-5,ASTPGTMETQY
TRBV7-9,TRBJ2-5,ASSLWPTEQETQY
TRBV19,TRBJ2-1,ASSIDSSGSRNEQF
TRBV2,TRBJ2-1,ASSEIVEQF
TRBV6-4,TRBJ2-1,ASSETGRGFYNEQF
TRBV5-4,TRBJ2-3,ASSLALSSGSTADTQY
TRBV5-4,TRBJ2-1,ASSLGQTYNEQF
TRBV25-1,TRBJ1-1,ASSESGVATEAF
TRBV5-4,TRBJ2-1,ASSDGGRYYNEQF
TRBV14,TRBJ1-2,ASSPLGQLNYGYT
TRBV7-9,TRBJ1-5,ASSLERGGNQPQH
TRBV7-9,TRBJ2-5,ASSGGAETQY
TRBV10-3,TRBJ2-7,AISESEGYEQY
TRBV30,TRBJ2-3,AWSVPGGLRDTQY
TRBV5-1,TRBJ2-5,ASSLGGEETQY
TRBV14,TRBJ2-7,ASRHRQY
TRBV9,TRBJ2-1,ASSGPSGETYNEQF
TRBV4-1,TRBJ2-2,ASSQSTRGSGELF
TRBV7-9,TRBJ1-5,ASSLISEEPQH
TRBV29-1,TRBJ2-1,SVEIASEWSYNEQF
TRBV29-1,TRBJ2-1,SVERLAGYNEQF